Given below is one T cell receptor beta chain in context. Time point reported: persistent/refractory GD, antithyroid drugs over 5 years with positive TRAb. Following extraction of RNA from PBMCs, that RNA was used to make the TCR library. This sample is part of a study of regulatory T cells in long-lasting Graves disease. In the study overall: Persistent cases took antithyroid drugs over 5 years and stayed TSH receptor antibody positive.

Through Arm-PCR of CDR3 regions and iRepertoire HTBI primers, TCR beta libraries were built. TCRdb ran MiXCR on the multiplex PCR reads and lists one entry per CDR3 protein. The sample carries a few hundred thousand distinct CDR3 sequences, roughly a quarter recorded once. V lost 5 bases, J lost 0 bases, and 8 bases lay in between. Looked up from germline, CDR1 is DFQATT and CDR2 is SNEGSKA (reference sequence). This CDR3 is built from 14 residues. This TCR was sampled from a female donor with Graves disease. V gene TRBV20-1 combines with J gene TRBJ2-6; D not certain. The sequencing here drew on peripheral blood mononuclear cells (PBMCs), taken when the disease was refractory, from a patient treated with antithyroid drugs. CDR3: CSAVSPSGANVLTF. CDR3 bases: TGCAGTGCTGTCAGCCCCTCTGGGGCCAACGTCCTGACTTTC.